This T cell receptor beta chain was obtained from a study of response to subunit inactivated influenza vaccine (dated by TCRdb to 2016 to 2019). About the full investigation: Deep quantitative profiling of the T cell receptor repertoire was used in the study to follow responses to a trivalent subunit inactivated influenza vaccine. General study outcomes and caveats: The authors proposed that each seasonal influenza vaccination may bring in only a limited number of new T cells.

This clonotype was seen ten or more times. Its antigen target is currently unknown. Base quality data are lacking; no much larger clone is found one base away. Based on the germline V gene, the CDR1 and CDR2 sequences are MNHEY and SVGAGI. The germline ends are 5 bases apart after V is trimmed by 7 bases and J by 1 base. From cysteine to phenylalanine, the CDR3 is 12 amino acids long. Just CDR3 DNA is preserved here, 36 bases in frame from base 1. The library came from RT-PCR. The reads were generated on an Illumina HiSeq 2500. TCRdb trimmed public reads at Q25 via fastp, called clones via MiXCR and kept in-frame beta chains. One record per CDR3 amino acid sequence lists the most common genes and DNA. Here the sample has hundreds of thousands of distinct CDR3 sequences; less than 8% occur a single time. The ten largest make up 10% to 15% of the sample.

Source: PBMCs from blood, taken 23 to 25 months after vaccination. The V gene is TRBV6-5 and the J gene is TRBJ2-4, and TRBD1 may be the D gene, going by 5 matching bases. The clonotype comes from a man aged 50 to 75 who received an inactivated influenza vaccine. Donor details come from another sample of the same person, matched by shared clones. The nucleotides are TGTGCCAGCAAGGGGGCCAAAAACATTCAGTACTTC. Translated, it gives CASKGAKNIQYF.